This TCR beta chain comes out of a study of blood T cell repertoires in COVID-19 (dated by TCRdb to the early 2020s). As for the study more broadly: Samples covering the acute and convalescent phases of COVID-19 were provided by collaborators in the United States, Italy and Spain. The prospective study material was composed of cDNA or gDNA derived from T cells, B-cell-depleted T cells, or PBMCs. Deeply sampled blood TCRbeta repertoires from subjects exposed to, actively infected with, or recovered from COVID-19 were included in the dataset. The repertoires were released in a freely available public database meant as a resource for research on the immune response to SARS-CoV-2. Samples came from the ongoing ImmuneRACE study (first 160 participants) plus 1,254 subjects from 6 global collaborators. A de-identified subject ID, COVID-19 status, age in years and sex were almost always included in the sample metadata. HLA class I and class II types, where available, came from metadata supplied by the sample provider rather than from assay-based typing. Overall results and qualifications from the work: Clinical and demographic metadata were provided uncurated, with the amount varying by source and participant.

As concerns this clone: The antigen it recognizes is unknown. The sample holds no much larger clone one base away, and base qualities are not on file.

The CDR3, from cysteine to phenylalanine, totals 15 residues. The sequence is cut down to CDR3 DNA, 45 bases in frame from base 1. Deletion took 6 bases off V and 8 bases off J, with a span of 22 bases between the germline ends. CDR1 and CDR2, looked up from the germline V gene, are MNHEY and SVGAGI. The collaborating institutions used their own protocols to collect whole blood in K2EDTA tubes. For TCRbeta analysis, collaborators shipped samples in one of three forms: frozen whole blood, isolated PBMCs, or DNA extracted from either of those sample types. The immunoSEQ Assay, a bias-controlled multiplex PCR, was used to amplify TCRbeta CDR3 regions from genomic DNA. Per the source publication's procedure: The number of nucleated cells in each sample was estimated by amplification of reference gene primers within the assay. Sequence reads were collapsed and filtered to measure the absolute abundance of every unique TCRbeta CDR3 rearrangement. For each sample, productive Simpson clonality was calculated by taking the square root of Simpson's diversity index across productive rearrangements. This is the immuneACCESS table as TCRdb keeps it, with only in-frame sequences that have V and J called. A part of the clones is gone; compared with another copy, unresolved V genes explain less than half, and the rest is unexplained. The V and J calls and the clone size are those of that table, but D and trimming were determined from the DNA. The sample profile shows more than 85,000 clones; about 80% of them were found once. 10% of the sample belongs to the ten largest clones.

The rearrangement joined TRBV6-5 to TRBJ1-2, with an unclear D gene assignment. This TCR was recovered from a man aged 65-85 years with acute or convalescent COVID-19. Sequenced material: peripheral blood. The CDR3 reads as follows: CASSPPGPRRGGYTF. The sequenced DNA: TGTGCCAGCAGCCCCCCGGGTCCCAGAAGAGGGGGCTACACCTTC.